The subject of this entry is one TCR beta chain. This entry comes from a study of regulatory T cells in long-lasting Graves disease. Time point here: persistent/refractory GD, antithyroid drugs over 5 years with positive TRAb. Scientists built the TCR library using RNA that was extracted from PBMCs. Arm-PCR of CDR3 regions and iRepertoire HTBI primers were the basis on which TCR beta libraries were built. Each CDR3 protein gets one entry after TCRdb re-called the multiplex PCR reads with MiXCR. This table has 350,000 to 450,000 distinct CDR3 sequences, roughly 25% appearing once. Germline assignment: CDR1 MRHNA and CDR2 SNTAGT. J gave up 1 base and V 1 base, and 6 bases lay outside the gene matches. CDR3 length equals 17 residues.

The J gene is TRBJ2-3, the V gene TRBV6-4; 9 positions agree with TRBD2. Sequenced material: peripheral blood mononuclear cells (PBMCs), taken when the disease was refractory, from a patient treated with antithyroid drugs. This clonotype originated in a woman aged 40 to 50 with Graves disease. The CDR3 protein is CASSDLSTSGCTDTQYF. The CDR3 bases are TGTGCCAGCAGTGACTTATCGACTAGCGGATGCACAGATACGCAGTATTTT.